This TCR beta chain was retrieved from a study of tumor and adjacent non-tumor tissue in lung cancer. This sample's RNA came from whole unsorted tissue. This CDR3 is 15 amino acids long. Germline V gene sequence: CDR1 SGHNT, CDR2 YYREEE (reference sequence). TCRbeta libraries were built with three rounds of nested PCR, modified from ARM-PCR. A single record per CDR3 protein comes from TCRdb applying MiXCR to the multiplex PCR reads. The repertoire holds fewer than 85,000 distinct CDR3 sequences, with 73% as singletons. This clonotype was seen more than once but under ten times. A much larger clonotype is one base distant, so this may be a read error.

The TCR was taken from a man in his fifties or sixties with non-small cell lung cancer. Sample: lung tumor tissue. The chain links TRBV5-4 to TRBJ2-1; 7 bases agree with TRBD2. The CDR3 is CVSSFAGRPLDEQFF. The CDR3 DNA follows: TGTGTCAGCAGCTTCGCCGGGAGGCCCCTCGATGAGCAGTTCTTC.